The 28 T cell receptor beta chains in this list originate from one sample, sequenced in a study of CD8 T cells in Susac syndrome. When the RNA was reverse transcribed, random hexamers were used with an input of roughly 0.45 to 1 ug. TCRdb recomputed calls from the immunoSEQ multiplex PCR reads with MiXCR, one row per CDR3 protein. The sample has around 100,000 distinct CDR3 sequences, around 96% seen once. The sample was CD8+ T cells from PBMCs. All receptors derive from a human donor with Susac syndrome.

The V call is TRBV6-6, the J call TRBJ2-2; no clear D. The CDR3 is made up of 13 amino acids. Trimming left V 3 bases short and J 9 bases short, with 11 bases between. Per the germline V gene, CDR1 is MNHNY and CDR2 is SVGAGI (reference sequence). CDR3 in amino acids: CASSYPPSRELFF. The CDR3 region has the DNA TGTGCCAGCAGTTATCCCCCATCGCGGGAGCTGTTTTTT.

The chain is built from TRBV11-2 and TRBJ1-1; possibly TRBD1 for D (5 bases). Germline CDR1 SGHAT, CDR2 FQNNGV. This CDR3 spans 17 amino acids. Trimming pared 5 bases from V and 0 bases from J, leaving 19 bases between. As DNA, the CDR3 is TGTGCCAGCAGCCGGACCCAGGCGGCAGGGATGAACACTGAAGCTTTCTTT. The encoded protein is CASSRTQAAGMNTEAFF. The whole variable domain, filled in from reference TRBV11-2 and TRBJ1-1, reads EAGVAQSPRYKIIEKRQSVAFWCNPISGHATLYWYQQILGQGPKLLIQFQNNGVVDDSQLPKDRFSAERLKGVDSTLKIQPAKLEDSAVYLCASSRTQAAGMNTEAFFGQGTRLTVV.

The genes are TRBV4-1 and TRBJ2-1, with TRBD2 matching 11 bases. Germline lookup yields CDR1 MGHRA and CDR2 YSYEKL. The CDR3 spans 17 residues. Trimming at V came to 4 bases and at J to 6 bases, leaving 11 bases not matched to a gene. Here the CDR3 DNA reads TGCGCCAGCAGCCTGGGCTTAGCGGGGGGGCCGTCCAATGAGCAGTTCTTC. Translated: CASSLGLAGGPSNEQFF.

The chain employs TRBV6-5 and TRBJ1-2; a weak D match, TRBD1 (6 bases). The V end was cut by 7 bases, the J end by 1 base, with 13 bases between. The germline V gene encodes CDR1 MNHEY and CDR2 SVGAGI. This CDR3 spans 14 amino acids. The CDR3 region is CASTRGRDNYGYTF. Here the CDR3 DNA reads TGTGCCAGCACCAGGGGCCGAGATAACTATGGCTACACCTTC.

The chain combines TRBV20-1 with TRBJ1-2; possible D gene TRBD1, 6 bases. V dropped 1 base and J dropped 3 bases, with 15 bases sitting between them. The CDR3 loop spans 15 amino acids. Germline V gene data show CDR1 as DFQATT and CDR2 as SNEGSKA (reference sequence). Here the CDR3 DNA reads TGCAGTGCTAGAGCCCGACAGGAAAAGGACTATGGCTACACCTTC. It specifies CSARARQEKDYGYTF.

The V gene is TRBV5-1, the J gene TRBJ1-1; no firm D call. The CDR3 length is 14 residues. Trimming stripped 0 bases from V and 3 bases from J, with 9 bases between. Germline-derived CDR1 and CDR2 are SGHRS and YFSETQ. Here the CDR3 reads CASSLDAWDTEAFF. CDR3 DNA: TGCGCCAGCAGCTTGGACGCTTGGGACACTGAAGCTTTCTTT.

The gene calls are TRBV4-1 and TRBJ2-5; the D gene could be TRBD1 or TRBD2 (5 bases each). The CDR3 runs 13 residues. CDR1 is MGHRA, CDR2 YSYEKL, per germline. Between the trimmed V and J ends, which lost 5 bases and 1 base, there was a span of 8 bases. Written as DNA, the CDR3 is TGCGCCAGCAGCTCCGGGACCCAAGAGACCCAGTACTTC. It yields the protein CASSSGTQETQYF.

The gene calls are TRBV18 and TRBJ2-7, with D possibly matching TRBD1 (6 bases). Trimming stripped 6 bases from V and 3 bases from J, with 12 bases between. The germline V gene has CDR1 KGHSH and CDR2 LQKENI. The CDR3 sequence is 13 residues long. This CDR3 reads CASSLRTDYEQYF. DNA for the CDR3: TGTGCCAGCTCCCTCAGGACAGACTACGAGCAGTACTTC.

The rearrangement uses TRBV13 and TRBJ2-1; D gene ambiguous. CDR1 PRHDT and CDR2 FYEKMQ come from the germline V gene (reference sequence). Trimming stripped 3 bases from V and 6 bases from J, with 3 bases between. The CDR3 is made up of 11 amino acids. CDR3 region: CASSFTNEQFF. In DNA form, the CDR3 reads TGTGCCAGCAGCTTCACCAATGAGCAGTTCTTC.

The chain couples TRBV20-1 to TRBJ2-5; a weak D match, TRBD2 (6 bases). In germline, CDR1 is DFQATT, CDR2 SNEGSKA (reference sequence). V was clipped by 8 bases and J by 2 bases, with 12 bases between them. CDR3 length: 12 amino acids. The chain's CDR3 is CSTYRGQETQYF. CDR3 DNA sequence: TGCAGTACTTATCGGGGGCAAGAGACCCAGTACTTC.

The chain recombines TRBV12-3 or TRBV12-4 with TRBJ2-7; 10 positions agree with TRBD2. The V gene end was trimmed by 1 base and the J gene end by 4 bases; junction bases not matched to a gene: 7. CDR3 size: 16 residues. CDR3 in DNA: TGTGCCAGCAGTTTAGGTCTAGCGGGGGCCGGTTACGAGCAGTACTTC. Its translation is CASSLGLAGAGYEQYF.

CDR3 sequence (DNA): TGTGCCAGCAGCATAGAGCTAGGGGGTAATGAGCAGTTCTTC. Translating it yields CASSIELGGNEQFF. This chain joins TRBV9 and TRBJ2-1, with TRBD1 as a possible D gene (6 bases). Germline-derived CDR1 and CDR2 are SGDLS and YYNGEE. Deletions cut 4 bases from V and 7 bases from J, with 15 bases between. The CDR3 has 14 residues.

The chain employs TRBV29-1 and TRBJ2-7; tentative D call: TRBD2 (6 bases). Trimming removed 3 bases at V and 1 base at J, with 7 bases between. The CDR3 length is 12 residues. Germline CDR1 SQVTM, CDR2 ANQGSEA. The CDR3 DNA sequence: TGCAGCGTTGAGCGGGGATCCTACGAGCAGTACTTC. This sequence encodes CSVERGSYEQYF.

CDR3 amino acids: CASSQPRDRGWGAKNIQYF. The CDR3 region has the DNA TGCGCCAGCAGCCAACCCCGGGACAGGGGATGGGGGGCCAAAAACATTCAGTACTTC. V gene TRBV23-1 combines with J gene TRBJ2-4; TRBD1 matches at 10 bases. TRBV23-1 belongs to the ORF category, with a function that is uncertain. The CDR3 runs 19 residues. J was trimmed by 1 base and V by 6 bases; bases with no gene match: 15.

The rearrangement links TRBV6-5 to TRBJ1-5, with D uncertain. The V end lost 4 bases, the J end lost 1 base, and 14 bases lay between the germline ends. CDR3 length: 16 amino acids. Germline CDR1 MNHEY, CDR2 SVGAGI. CDR3 residues: CASSSTAVGSNQPQHF. The CDR3 coding sequence is TGTGCCAGCAGTTCGACGGCAGTCGGGAGCAATCAGCCCCAGCATTTT.

V and J are TRBV6-5 and TRBJ2-5; D tentatively fits TRBD1 or TRBD2 (5 bases each). The length of the CDR3 is 15 residues. The V and J ends lost 2 bases and 0 bases respectively, with 10 bases between them. CDR1 is MNHEY, CDR2 SVGAGI, per germline. The CDR3 DNA is TGTGCCAGCAGTTACCTGGGGGTTTACCAAGAGACCCAGTACTTC. Protein sequence: CASSYLGVYQETQYF.

V and J are TRBV20-1 and TRBJ1-1, with 7 nucleotides matching TRBD1. Unmatched junction bases numbered 8, after V lost 6 bases and J lost 7 bases. The CDR3 totals 12 residues. Germline CDR1 and CDR2: DFQATT and SNEGSKA (reference sequence). CDR3 protein: CSAPRQGVEAFF. CDR3 sequence (DNA): TGCAGTGCACCGCGACAGGGCGTTGAAGCTTTCTTT.

V gene TRBV5-6 combines with J gene TRBJ2-2, with D unclear. The germline CDR1 and CDR2 sequences are SGHDT and YYEEEE. The V gene lost 0 bases and the J gene lost 10 bases, with 10 bases spanning the gap. This CDR3 is 13 amino acids long. As DNA, the CDR3 is TGTGCCAGCAGCTTGGGGAGTCAGGAGGAGCTGTTTTTT. This sequence encodes CASSLGSQEELFF.

This chain connects TRBV25-1 to TRBJ2-2; D gene unclear. The CDR3 consists of 15 residues. CDR1 is MGHDK and CDR2 is SYGVNS in the germline V gene. V lost 4 bases, J lost 3 bases, and 12 bases lay in between. CDR3 DNA: TGTGCCAGCAGTGGCTCGTGGGGTCACACCGGGGAGCTGTTTTTT. Its translation: CASSGSWGHTGELFF.

The chain carries TRBV28 and TRBJ2-4; D unresolved. The V end was cut by 3 bases, the J end by 13 bases, with 13 bases between. Germline V gene data show CDR1 as MDHEN and CDR2 as SYDVKM. The CDR3 is made up of 12 amino acids. The CDR3 DNA reads TGTGCCAGCAGTTTGGGTCTGACGGTACAGTACTTC. Translation: CASSLGLTVQYF.

V and J are TRBV20-1 and TRBJ2-7, with D possibly matching TRBD2 (6 bases). The CDR3 runs to 16 residues. Germline CDR1 reads DFQATT; CDR2 reads SNEGSKA (reference sequence). Trimming shortened V by 1 base and J by 3 bases, and 19 bases separated the two germline ends. CDR3 sequence reads: CSARGAGGKVRYEQYF. DNA of the CDR3: TGCAGTGCTAGAGGGGCCGGCGGGAAGGTACGCTACGAGCAGTACTTC.

The chain employs TRBV4-1 and TRBJ1-2; D is uncertain. Trimming removed 3 bases at V and 5 bases at J, with 13 bases between. Germline V lookup: CDR1 MGHRA, CDR2 YSYEKL. This CDR3 comprises 14 residues. The CDR3 sequence: CASSHRLVGYGYTF. As DNA, the CDR3 is TGCGCCAGCAGCCACAGATTGGTGGGGTATGGCTACACCTTC.

The gene calls are TRBV29-1 and TRBJ1-1; D is unclear. This CDR3 comprises 12 residues. CDR1 and CDR2 from the germline V gene are SQVTM and ANQGSEA. The V end lost 4 bases, the J end lost 1 base, and 7 bases lay between the germline ends. CDR3 coding DNA: TGCAGCGTTGGACCCGGGAACACTGAAGCTTTCTTT. Encoded protein: CSVGPGNTEAFF.

V usage is TRBV4-1 and J usage is TRBJ1-1, with 7 bases that match TRBD1. Germline values: CDR1 MGHRA, CDR2 YSYEKL. V dropped 0 bases and J dropped 3; count of bases not matched to a gene: 1. The CDR3 spans 14 residues. The CDR3, as DNA: TGCGCCAGCAGCCAAGATAGGGGGCACACTGAAGCTTTCTTT. Protein: CASSQDRGHTEAFF.

The chain carries TRBV20-1 and TRBJ1-2; D gene uncertain. Per the germline V gene, CDR1 is DFQATT and CDR2 is SNEGSKA (reference sequence). The V and J ends lost 4 bases and 12 bases respectively, with 21 bases between them. The length of the CDR3 is 13 residues. The CDR3 region is CSATPGRGLWDTF. The CDR3, as DNA: TGCAGTGCTACTCCCGGACGGGGTCTTTGGGACACCTTC.

CDR3 bases: TGTGCCAGCTCACCGGGGCTGTACCAAGAGACCCAGTACTTC. Encoded protein: CASSPGLYQETQYF. This rearrangement joins TRBV18 to TRBJ2-5, with a weak D call TRBD1 (5 bases). This CDR3 contains 14 residues. V lost 3 bases, J lost 0 bases, and 8 bases lay in between. Germline V gives CDR1 KGHSH, CDR2 LQKENI.

The chain combines TRBV20-1 with TRBJ1-5; unclear D gene. The CDR3 is 13 residues long. Germline V lookup: CDR1 DFQATT, CDR2 SNEGSKA (reference sequence). Trimming cost V 0 bases and J 6 bases, with 9 bases left between them. CDR3 sequence reads: CSAREGQGQPQHF. The CDR3 DNA reads as TGCAGTGCTAGAGAAGGCCAAGGTCAGCCCCAGCATTTT.

This clonotype was seen a handful of times. This chain links TRBV28 with TRBJ2-1; TRBD1 is a possible D gene (5 bases). The V end was cut by 1 base, the J end by 8 bases, with 6 bases between. Germline CDR1 and CDR2: MDHEN and SYDVKM. This CDR3 has 12 amino acids. The CDR3 region is CASSLLGDEQFF. Written as DNA, the CDR3 is TGTGCCAGCAGTTTATTAGGGGATGAGCAGTTCTTC.